What follows describes a single T cell receptor (beta chain). These data come from a study of Tregs in tolerant kidney transplant recipients. Repertoires were generated with immunoSEQ multiplex PCR, while TCRdb's copy carries only in-frame clones and drops some. The sample contains about 68,000 clones, 84% of which appear only once. CDR1 and CDR2 from the germline V gene are GTSNPN and SVGIG (reference sequence). Trimming took off 0 bases at V and 2 bases at J, with 10 bases between the two ends. The CDR3 totals 14 residues. The rearrangement links TRBV30 to TRBJ1-1; D is unclear. The sequencing sample was made of CD4+ T cells from blood. The sequence came from a human donor in good health. Here the CDR3 DNA reads TGTGCCTGGAGTGTACGGGCGGATAACACTGAAGCTTTCTTT. This translates into CAWSVRADNTEAFF.